These 11 T cell receptor beta chains originate from one sample sequenced in a study of shared clonotypes between healthy human individuals. The data were produced by immunoSEQ multiplex PCR, yet TCRdb's version contains in-frame clones alone and is incomplete. Here the sample spans around 510,000 clones, about 96% being singletons. Sample: naive CD4+ T cells sorted from blood. The subset was: CD45RA+ positively selected. Receptors were obtained from a woman in her twenties or thirties in good health.

The chain couples TRBV4-1 to TRBJ1-4, with D uncertain. Germline V CDR1 and CDR2: MGHRA, YSYEKL. Trimming removed 0 bases at V and 0 bases at J, with 8 bases between. The CDR3 sequence is 16 residues long. The DNA for the CDR3 is TGCGCCAGCAGCCAAGATTTCGCCGCAACTAATGAAAAACTGTTTTTT. Its protein is CASSQDFAATNEKLFF.

The chain couples TRBV6-6 to TRBJ1-2; 8 bases agree with TRBD1. The CDR3 covers 12 residues. The V segment lost 7 bases and the J segment 6 bases; nucleotides outside the gene matches: 4. Germline loops: CDR1 MNHNY, CDR2 SVGAGI (reference sequence). The CDR3 reads CASTGTGDGYTF. The CDR3 DNA reads TGTGCCAGCACGGGGACAGGCGATGGCTACACCTTC.

V usage is TRBV25-1 and J usage is TRBJ2-5; 8 nucleotides line up with TRBD2. The germline V gene encodes CDR1 MGHDK and CDR2 SYGVNS. V was clipped by 5 bases and J by 7 bases; unmatched bases: 9. The CDR3 is 14 amino acids. The CDR3 region is CASSKTPGGGTQYF. The CDR3 DNA reads TGTGCCAGCAGTAAGACCCCCGGGGGGGGGACCCAGTACTTC.

The count of this clone is one. The rearrangement joins TRBV6-1 to TRBJ1-2; TRBD1 matches at 9 bases. Per germline, CDR1 MNHNS and CDR2 SASEGT. The CDR3 has 14 amino acids. V gave up 3 bases and J gave up 8 bases; unmatched junction bases: 7. CDR3: CASSERWTGEGYTF. DNA for the CDR3: TGTGCCAGCAGTGAGAGGTGGACAGGGGAAGGCTACACCTTC.

This chain uses TRBV5-1 with TRBJ2-3; possible D gene TRBD2, 6 bases. The germline V gene has CDR1 SGHRS and CDR2 YFSETQ. V was cut by 0 bases and J by 4 bases, with 9 bases left in between. The CDR3 consists of 14 residues. CDR3 coding DNA: TGCGCCAGCAGCTTGGAAAGGAGGGCAGATACGCAGTATTTT. It encodes CASSLERRADTQYF.

The chain carries TRBV30 and TRBJ1-5, with D possibly matching TRBD1 (6 bases). The germline V gene encodes CDR1 GTSNPN and CDR2 SVGIG (reference sequence). With 8 bases removed from V and 6 bases from J, the gap between germline ends came to 17 bases. The CDR3 covers 13 residues. The CDR3 loop reads CAPIPGAGQPQHF. The CDR3 bases are TGTGCCCCAATTCCGGGGGCGGGTCAGCCCCAGCATTTT.

The rearrangement links TRBV5-5 to TRBJ1-5; D not resolved. V gave up 2 bases and J gave up 4 bases, with 7 bases separating them. The CDR3 length is 13 residues. CDR1 is SGHKS, CDR2 YYEKEE, per germline (reference sequence). The chain's CDR3 is CASSFNLNQPQHF. CDR3 DNA: TGTGCCAGCAGCTTTAATCTAAATCAGCCCCAGCATTTT.

In its sample, this clone was seen a few times. This chain joins TRBV2 and TRBJ1-1; D is possibly TRBD1 (5 bases). V was pared by 1 base and J by 8 bases, with 11 bases between. Germline V CDR1 and CDR2: SNHLY, FYNNEI. The CDR3 loop spans 13 amino acids. This chain's CDR3 is CASSEEGRTEAFF. DNA for the CDR3: TGTGCCAGCAGTGAAGAGGGGAGAACCGAAGCTTTCTTT.

This sequence joins TRBV5-1 and TRBJ2-7; D remains ambiguous. The V and J ends lost 4 bases and 6 bases respectively, with 17 bases between them. The CDR3 is 14 amino acids. CDR1 SGHRS and CDR2 YFSETQ come from the germline V gene. The CDR3 nucleotides are TGCGCCAGCAGCCGATCGGTAACCGGGCTCGAGCAGTACTTC. Translating it yields CASSRSVTGLEQYF.

This clone showed up just once. The rearrangement uses TRBV7-3 and TRBJ1-1; D is uncertain. CDR3 length: 13 amino acids. The germline V gene encodes CDR1 SGHTA and CDR2 FQGTGA. V lost 4 bases and J lost 5, with 11 bases in between. CDR3 sequence reads: CASSSYRGTEAFF. The CDR3 bases are TGTGCCAGCAGCTCCTACAGAGGGACTGAAGCTTTCTTT.

This chain uses TRBV28 with TRBJ2-1; D is perhaps TRBD1 (5 bases). V was cut by 6 bases and J by 3 bases, with 12 bases left in between. Germline CDR1 MDHEN, CDR2 SYDVKM. The CDR3 runs 14 residues. As DNA, the CDR3 is TGTGCCAGCAGGGTTGGGCAGGGCTACAATGAGCAGTTCTTC. Encoded protein: CASRVGQGYNEQFF.